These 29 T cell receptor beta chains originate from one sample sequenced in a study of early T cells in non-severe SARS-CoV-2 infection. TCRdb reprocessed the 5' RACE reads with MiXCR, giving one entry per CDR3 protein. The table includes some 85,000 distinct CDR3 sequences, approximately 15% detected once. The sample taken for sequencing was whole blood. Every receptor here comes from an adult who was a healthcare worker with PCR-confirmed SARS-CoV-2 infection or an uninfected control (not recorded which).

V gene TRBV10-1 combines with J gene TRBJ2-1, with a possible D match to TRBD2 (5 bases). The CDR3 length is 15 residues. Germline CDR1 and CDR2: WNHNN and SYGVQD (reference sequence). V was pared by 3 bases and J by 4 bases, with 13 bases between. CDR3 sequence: CASSESSVAYNEQFF. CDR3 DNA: TGCGCCAGCAGTGAAAGTAGCGTCGCGTACAATGAGCAGTTCTTC.

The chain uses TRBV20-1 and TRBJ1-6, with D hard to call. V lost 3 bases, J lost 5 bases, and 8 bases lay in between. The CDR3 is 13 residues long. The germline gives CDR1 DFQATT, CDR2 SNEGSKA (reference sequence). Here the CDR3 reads CSASLSDNSPLHF. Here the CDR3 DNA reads TGCAGTGCTAGCTTGAGTGATAATTCACCCCTCCACTTT.

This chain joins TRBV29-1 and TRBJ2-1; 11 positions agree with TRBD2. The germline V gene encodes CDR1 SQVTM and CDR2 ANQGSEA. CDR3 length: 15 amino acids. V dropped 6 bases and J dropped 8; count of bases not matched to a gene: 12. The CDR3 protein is CSVDLAGGAVHEQFF. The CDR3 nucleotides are TGCAGCGTGGACCTAGCGGGGGGCGCGGTCCATGAGCAGTTCTTC.

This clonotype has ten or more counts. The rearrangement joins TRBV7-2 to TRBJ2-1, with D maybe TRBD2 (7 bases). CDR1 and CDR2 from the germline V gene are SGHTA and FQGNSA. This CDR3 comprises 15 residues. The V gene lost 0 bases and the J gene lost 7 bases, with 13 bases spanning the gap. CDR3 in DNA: TGTGCCAGCAGCTTAGCGGGGGGGCAGTATAATGAGCAGTTCTTC. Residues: CASSLAGGQYNEQFF. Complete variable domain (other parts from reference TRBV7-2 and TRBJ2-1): GAGVSQSPSNKVTEKGKDVELRCDPISGHTALYWYRQSLGQGLEFLIYFQGNSAPDKSGLPSDRFSAERTGGSVSTLTIQRTQQEDSAVYLCASSLAGGQYNEQFFGPGTRLTVL.

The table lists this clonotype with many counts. The CDR3 coding sequence is TGTGCCAGCAGCAACTACGGACATCAGTACTTC. Translated: CASSNYGHQYF. The V gene is TRBV7-2, the J gene TRBJ2-7; a weak D match, TRBD1 (5 bases). From germline, CDR1 is SGHTA and CDR2 FQGNSA. V was cut by 5 bases and J by 10 bases, with 12 bases left in between. The CDR3 contains 11 residues.

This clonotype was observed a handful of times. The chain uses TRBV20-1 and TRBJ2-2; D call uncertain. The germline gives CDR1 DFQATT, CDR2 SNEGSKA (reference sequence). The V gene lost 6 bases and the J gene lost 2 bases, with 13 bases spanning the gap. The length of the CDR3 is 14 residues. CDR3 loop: CSAEGPNNTGELFF. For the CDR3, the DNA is TGCAGTGCAGAAGGGCCTAACAACACCGGGGAGCTGTTTTTT.

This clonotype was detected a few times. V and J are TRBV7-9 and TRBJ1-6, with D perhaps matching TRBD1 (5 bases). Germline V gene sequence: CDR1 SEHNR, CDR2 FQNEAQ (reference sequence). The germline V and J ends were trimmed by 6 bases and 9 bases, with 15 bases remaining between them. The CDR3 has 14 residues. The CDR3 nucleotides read TGTGCCAGCAGTTTCGCGGGGGGAGGTTCACCCCTCCACTTT. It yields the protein CASSFAGGGSPLHF. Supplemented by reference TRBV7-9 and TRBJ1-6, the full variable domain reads DTGVSQNPRHKITKRGQNVTFRCDPISEHNRLYWYRQTLGQGPEFLTYFQNEAQLEKSRLLSDRFSAERPKGSFSTLEIQRTEQGDSAMYLCASSFAGGGSPLHFGNGTRLTVT.

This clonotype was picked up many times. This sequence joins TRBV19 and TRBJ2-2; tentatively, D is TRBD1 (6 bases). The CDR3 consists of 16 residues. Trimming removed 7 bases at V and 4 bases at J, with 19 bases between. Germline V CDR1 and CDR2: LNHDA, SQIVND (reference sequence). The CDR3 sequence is CASTLLGAYLTGELFF. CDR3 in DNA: TGTGCCAGTACCCTACTGGGGGCTTACCTCACCGGGGAGCTGTTTTTT.

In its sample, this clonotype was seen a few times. CDR3 residues: CASSSYRASTEAFF. The CDR3 DNA reads TGTGCCAGCAGCTCTTACAGGGCCAGCACTGAAGCTTTCTTT. The chain links TRBV7-2 to TRBJ1-1, with D possibly being TRBD1 (6 bases). V lost 4 bases and J lost 4, with 13 bases in between. The CDR3 loop spans 14 amino acids. The germline V gene has CDR1 SGHTA and CDR2 FQGNSA.

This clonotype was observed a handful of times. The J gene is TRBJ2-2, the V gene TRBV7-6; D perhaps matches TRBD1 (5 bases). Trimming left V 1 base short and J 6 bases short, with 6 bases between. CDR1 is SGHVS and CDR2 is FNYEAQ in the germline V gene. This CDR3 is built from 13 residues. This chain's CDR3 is CASSLGQSGELFF. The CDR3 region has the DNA TGTGCCAGCAGCTTAGGACAGTCCGGGGAGCTGTTTTTT.

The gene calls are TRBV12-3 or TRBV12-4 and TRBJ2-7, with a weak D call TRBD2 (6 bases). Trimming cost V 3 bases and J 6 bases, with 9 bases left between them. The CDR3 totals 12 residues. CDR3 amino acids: CASSFGRGEQYF. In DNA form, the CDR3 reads TGTGCCAGCAGTTTCGGGCGGGGCGAGCAGTACTTC.

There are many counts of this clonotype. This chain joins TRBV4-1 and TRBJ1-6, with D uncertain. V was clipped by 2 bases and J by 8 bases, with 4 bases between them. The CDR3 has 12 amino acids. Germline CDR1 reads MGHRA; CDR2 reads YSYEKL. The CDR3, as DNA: TGCGCCAGCAGCCAACCTTATTCACCCCTCCACTTT. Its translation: CASSQPYSPLHF.

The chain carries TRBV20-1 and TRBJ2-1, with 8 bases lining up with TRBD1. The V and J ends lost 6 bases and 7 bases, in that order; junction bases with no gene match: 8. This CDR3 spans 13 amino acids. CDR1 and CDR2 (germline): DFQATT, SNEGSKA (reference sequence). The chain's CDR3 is CSAYRQGANEQFF. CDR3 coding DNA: TGCAGTGCGTATCGGCAGGGGGCAAATGAGCAGTTCTTC.

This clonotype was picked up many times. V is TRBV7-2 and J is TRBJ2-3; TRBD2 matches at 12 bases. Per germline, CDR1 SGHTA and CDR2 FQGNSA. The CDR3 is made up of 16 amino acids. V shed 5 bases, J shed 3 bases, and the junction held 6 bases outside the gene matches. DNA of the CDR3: TGTGCCAGCAGCCCAGGACTAGCGGGGATTACAGATACGCAGTATTTT. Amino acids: CASSPGLAGITDTQYF.

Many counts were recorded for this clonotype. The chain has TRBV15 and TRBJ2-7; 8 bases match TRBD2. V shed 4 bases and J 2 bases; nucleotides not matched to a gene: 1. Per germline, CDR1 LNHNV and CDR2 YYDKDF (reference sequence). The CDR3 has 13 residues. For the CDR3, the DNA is TGTGCCACCAGCACCGGGGGGGCCTACGAGCAGTACTTC. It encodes CATSTGGAYEQYF.

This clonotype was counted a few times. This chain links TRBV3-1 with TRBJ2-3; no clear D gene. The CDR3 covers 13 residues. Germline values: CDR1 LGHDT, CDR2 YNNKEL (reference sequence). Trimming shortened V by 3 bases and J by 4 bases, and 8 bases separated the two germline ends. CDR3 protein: CASSHSLADTQYF. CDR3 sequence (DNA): TGTGCCAGCAGCCACAGTCTAGCAGATACGCAGTATTTT.

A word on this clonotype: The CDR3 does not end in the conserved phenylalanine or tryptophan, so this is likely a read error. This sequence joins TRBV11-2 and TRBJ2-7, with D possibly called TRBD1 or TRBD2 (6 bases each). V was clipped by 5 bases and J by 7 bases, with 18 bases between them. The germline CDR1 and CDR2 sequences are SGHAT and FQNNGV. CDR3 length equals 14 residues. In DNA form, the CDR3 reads TGTGCCAGCAGCCAAAGCCCGGGGGCAGTTGAGCAGTACTTA. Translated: CASSQSPGAVEQYL.

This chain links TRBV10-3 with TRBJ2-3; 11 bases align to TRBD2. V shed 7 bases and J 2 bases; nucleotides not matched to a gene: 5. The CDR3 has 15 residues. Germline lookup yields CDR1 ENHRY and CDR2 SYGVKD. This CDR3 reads CAIKGLAEYTDTQYF. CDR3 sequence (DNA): TGTGCCATCAAGGGACTAGCGGAGTACACAGATACGCAGTATTTT.

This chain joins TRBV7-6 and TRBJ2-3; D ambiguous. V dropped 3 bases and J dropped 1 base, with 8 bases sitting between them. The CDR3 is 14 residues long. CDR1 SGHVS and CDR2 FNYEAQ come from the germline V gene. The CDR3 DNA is TGTGCCAGCAGCTTGCAGTGGGGCACAGATACGCAGTATTTT. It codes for CASSLQWGTDTQYF.

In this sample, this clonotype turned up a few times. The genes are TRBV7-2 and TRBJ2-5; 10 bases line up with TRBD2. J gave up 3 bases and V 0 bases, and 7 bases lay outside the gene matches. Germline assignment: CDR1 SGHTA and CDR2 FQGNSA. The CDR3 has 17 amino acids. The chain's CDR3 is CASSLAFASGGEETQYF. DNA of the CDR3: TGTGCCAGCAGCTTAGCGTTTGCTAGCGGGGGAGAAGAGACCCAGTACTTC.

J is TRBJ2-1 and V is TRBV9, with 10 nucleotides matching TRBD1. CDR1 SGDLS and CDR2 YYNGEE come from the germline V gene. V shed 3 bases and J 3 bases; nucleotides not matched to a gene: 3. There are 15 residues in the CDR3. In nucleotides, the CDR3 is TGTGCCAGCAGCGAAGGGGACAGGGGCTACAATGAGCAGTTCTTC. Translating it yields CASSEGDRGYNEQFF.

Written as DNA, the CDR3 is TGTGCCAGCGCGGACGGCCAAGAGACCCAGTACTTC. It translates to CASADGQETQYF. The V and J genes are TRBV12-3 or TRBV12-4 and TRBJ2-5; no reliable D call. Trimming shortened V by 8 bases and J by 1 base, and 8 bases separated the two germline ends. The CDR3 contains 12 residues.

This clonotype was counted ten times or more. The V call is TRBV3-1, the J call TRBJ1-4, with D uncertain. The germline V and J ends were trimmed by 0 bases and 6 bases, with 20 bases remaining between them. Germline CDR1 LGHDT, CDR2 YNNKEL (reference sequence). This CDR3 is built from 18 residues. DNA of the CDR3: TGTGCCAGCAGCCAAGATATAGCTGGAGGGTCGCCCCATGAAAAACTGTTTTTT. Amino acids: CASSQDIAGGSPHEKLFF.

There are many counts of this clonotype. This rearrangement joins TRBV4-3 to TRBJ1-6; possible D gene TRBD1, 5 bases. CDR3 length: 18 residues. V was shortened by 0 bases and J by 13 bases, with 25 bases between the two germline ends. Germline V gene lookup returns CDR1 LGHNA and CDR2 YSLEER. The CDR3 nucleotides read TGCGCCAGCAGCCAAGATTTAGGCGGGGGATTTGCCCCCGACCCCCTCCACTTT. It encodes CASSQDLGGGFAPDPLHF.

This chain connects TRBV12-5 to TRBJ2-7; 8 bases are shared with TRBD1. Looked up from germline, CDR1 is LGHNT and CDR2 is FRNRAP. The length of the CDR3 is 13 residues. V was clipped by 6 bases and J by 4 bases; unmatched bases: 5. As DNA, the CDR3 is TGTGCTAGTGGCATAAACAGGGGGTACGAGCAGTACTTC. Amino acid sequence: CASGINRGYEQYF.

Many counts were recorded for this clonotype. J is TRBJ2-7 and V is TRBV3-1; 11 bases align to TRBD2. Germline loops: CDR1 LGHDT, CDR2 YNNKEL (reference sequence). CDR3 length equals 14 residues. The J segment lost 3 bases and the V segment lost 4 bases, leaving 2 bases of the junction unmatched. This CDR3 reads CASSRLAGRYEQYF. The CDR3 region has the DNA TGTGCCAGCAGCCGACTAGCGGGACGCTACGAGCAGTACTTC.

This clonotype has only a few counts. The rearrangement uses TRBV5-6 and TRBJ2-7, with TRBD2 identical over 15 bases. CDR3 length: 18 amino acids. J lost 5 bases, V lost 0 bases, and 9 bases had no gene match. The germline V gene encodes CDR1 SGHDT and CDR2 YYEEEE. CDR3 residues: CASSLARTSGGAWDEQYF. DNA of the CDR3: TGTGCCAGCAGCTTGGCCCGGACTAGCGGGGGGGCCTGGGACGAGCAGTACTTC.

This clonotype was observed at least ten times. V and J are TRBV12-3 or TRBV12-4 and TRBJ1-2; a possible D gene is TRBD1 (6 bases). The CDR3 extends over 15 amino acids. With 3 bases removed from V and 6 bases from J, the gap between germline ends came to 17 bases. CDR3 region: CASSLGGRGPDGYTF. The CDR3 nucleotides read TGTGCCAGCAGTTTGGGTGGCAGGGGTCCGGATGGCTACACCTTC.

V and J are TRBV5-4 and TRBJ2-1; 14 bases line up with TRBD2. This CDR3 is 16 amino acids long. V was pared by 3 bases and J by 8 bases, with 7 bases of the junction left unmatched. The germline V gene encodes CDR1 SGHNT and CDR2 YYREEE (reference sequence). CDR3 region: CASSYRTSGGMDEQFF. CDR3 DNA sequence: TGTGCCAGCAGCTACCGGACTAGCGGGGGGATGGATGAGCAGTTCTTC.